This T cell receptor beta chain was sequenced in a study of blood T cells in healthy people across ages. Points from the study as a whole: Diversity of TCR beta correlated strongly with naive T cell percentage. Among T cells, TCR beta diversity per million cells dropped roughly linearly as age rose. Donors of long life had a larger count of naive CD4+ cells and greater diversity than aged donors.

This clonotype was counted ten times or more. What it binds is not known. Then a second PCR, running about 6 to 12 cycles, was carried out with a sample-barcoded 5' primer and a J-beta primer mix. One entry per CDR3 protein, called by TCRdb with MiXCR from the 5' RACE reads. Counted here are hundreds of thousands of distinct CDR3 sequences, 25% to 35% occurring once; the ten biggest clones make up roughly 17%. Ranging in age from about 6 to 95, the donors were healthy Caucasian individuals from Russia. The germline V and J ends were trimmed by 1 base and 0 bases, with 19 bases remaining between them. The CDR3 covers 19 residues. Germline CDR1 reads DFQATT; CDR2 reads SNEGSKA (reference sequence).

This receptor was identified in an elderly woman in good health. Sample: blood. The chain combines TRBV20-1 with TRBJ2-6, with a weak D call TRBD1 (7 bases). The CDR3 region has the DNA TGCAGTGCTAGAGCACGGTTCAGGGGGGCTCTCTCTGGGGCCAACGTCCTGACTTTC. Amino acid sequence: CSARARFRGALSGANVLTF.